Listed below are T cell receptor beta chains from one sample, sequenced in a study of T cell responses to AZD1222 COVID-19 vaccine. TCRdb's table, derived via immunoSEQ multiplex PCR, lists solely in-frame clones and lacks some. The repertoire holds about 140,000 clones, with about nine tenths as singletons. The sample was peripheral blood, taken 28 days after the second AZD1222 dose. Every receptor here comes from an adult who received the AZD1222 COVID-19 vaccine. The CDR3 runs from the conserved cysteine through the conserved F or W. The order of the fields is clone size, D gene, J gene, V gene, CDR3 protein, CDR3 DNA. D genes are given only for firm matches. Expanded clones get a size class; other rows say once, few or many, or leave the size out.

clone_size: -; d_call: -; j_call: TRBJ2-3; v_call: TRBV10-3; cdr3_aa: CAISGAPSTDTQYF; cdr3_nt: TGTGCCATCAGTGGGGCCCCTAGCACAGATACGCAGTATTTT
clone_size: -; d_call: -; j_call: TRBJ2-3; v_call: TRBV15; cdr3_aa: CATSRDRGDPSYTDTQYF; cdr3_nt: TGTGCCACCAGCAGAGACAGAGGGGATCCCTCTTACACAGATACGCAGTATTTT
clone_size: -; d_call: TRBD2; j_call: TRBJ2-7; v_call: TRBV7-2; cdr3_aa: CASSLDQGGSYEQYF; cdr3_nt: TGTGCCAGCAGCTTAGACCAGGGAGGGTCCTACGAGCAGTACTTC
clone_size: -; d_call: TRBD1; j_call: TRBJ1-2; v_call: TRBV7-2; cdr3_aa: CASSFAGGLGGYTF; cdr3_nt: TGTGCCAGCAGCTTCGCAGGGGGCTTGGGAGGCTACACCTTC
clone_size: -; d_call: -; j_call: TRBJ1-5; v_call: TRBV20-1; cdr3_aa: CSASRDLNQPQHF; cdr3_nt: TGCAGTGCTAGTAGGGACCTCAATCAGCCCCAGCATTTT
clone_size: -; d_call: -; j_call: TRBJ1-2; v_call: TRBV28; cdr3_aa: CASSTAHPNYGYTF; cdr3_nt: TGTGCCAGCAGTACTGCTCATCCTAACTATGGCTACACCTTC
clone_size: -; d_call: TRBD1; j_call: TRBJ1-2; v_call: TRBV7-2; cdr3_aa: CASSQVDRDTNGYTF; cdr3_nt: TGTGCCAGCAGCCAAGTCGACAGGGATACCAATGGCTACACCTTC
clone_size: -; d_call: -; j_call: TRBJ1-6; v_call: TRBV3-1/TRBV3-2; cdr3_aa: CASSPRDFYNSPLHF; cdr3_nt: TGTGCCAGCAGCCCAAGGGATTTCTATAATTCACCCCTCCACTTT
clone_size: -; d_call: TRBD2; j_call: TRBJ2-1; v_call: TRBV19; cdr3_aa: CASSTRIAGVDNEQFF; cdr3_nt: TGTGCCAGTAGTACCAGAATAGCGGGAGTGGACAATGAGCAGTTCTTC
clone_size: -; d_call: -; j_call: TRBJ1-5; v_call: TRBV28; cdr3_aa: CASSFLRQPQHF; cdr3_nt: TGTGCCAGCAGTTTCCTACGTCAGCCCCAGCATTTT
clone_size: -; d_call: -; j_call: TRBJ2-7; v_call: TRBV6-5; cdr3_aa: CASSYRSFAYEQYF; cdr3_nt: TGTGCCAGCAGTTACCGGTCGTTCGCTTACGAGCAGTACTTC
clone_size: once; d_call: TRBD2; j_call: TRBJ2-1; v_call: TRBV30; cdr3_aa: CAWSGEAGGMNEQFF; cdr3_nt: TGTGCCTGGAGTGGTGAAGCGGGAGGGATGAATGAGCAGTTCTTC
clone_size: -; d_call: -; j_call: TRBJ1-4; v_call: TRBV19; cdr3_aa: CASSIAGELFF; cdr3_nt: TGTGCCAGTAGTATAGCAGGGGAACTGTTTTTT
clone_size: -; d_call: -; j_call: TRBJ1-5; v_call: TRBV28; cdr3_aa: CASSGGPSNQPQHF; cdr3_nt: TGTGCCAGCTCTGGGGGTCCGAGCAATCAGCCCCAGCATTTT
clone_size: -; d_call: -; j_call: TRBJ2-6; v_call: TRBV11-2; cdr3_aa: CASSLGTVPRANVLTF; cdr3_nt: TGTGCCAGCAGCTTAGGGACAGTGCCCAGGGCCAACGTCCTGACTTTC
clone_size: -; d_call: TRBD1; j_call: TRBJ1-6; v_call: TRBV12-5; cdr3_aa: CASGPSQDREHSPLHF; cdr3_nt: TGTGCTAGTGGTCCTTCCCAAGACAGGGAACATTCACCCCTCCACTTT
clone_size: medium-sized; d_call: -; j_call: TRBJ2-1; v_call: TRBV4-3; cdr3_aa: CASSQEGPGLGPYNEQFF; cdr3_nt: TGCGCCAGCAGCCAAGAGGGGCCAGGCCTAGGACCCTACAATGAGCAGTTCTTC
clone_size: few; d_call: -; j_call: TRBJ1-5; v_call: TRBV19; cdr3_aa: CASSINPKQPQHF; cdr3_nt: TGTGCCAGTAGTATTAATCCGAAGCAGCCCCAGCATTTT
clone_size: few; d_call: -; j_call: TRBJ1-2; v_call: TRBV28; cdr3_aa: CASSFFRDTPSATF; cdr3_nt: TGTGCCAGCAGTTTTTTCCGGGACACCCCTTCTGCCACCTTC
clone_size: few; d_call: -; j_call: TRBJ2-7; v_call: TRBV30; cdr3_aa: CAWNIPGLNSYEQYF; cdr3_nt: TGTGCCTGGAATATACCGGGACTGAACTCCTACGAGCAGTACTTC
clone_size: -; d_call: TRBD2; j_call: TRBJ2-1; v_call: TRBV13; cdr3_aa: CASSLASGGASNEQFF; cdr3_nt: TGTGCCAGCAGCTTAGCGAGCGGGGGGGCGTCCAATGAGCAGTTCTTC
clone_size: -; d_call: -; j_call: TRBJ1-4; v_call: TRBV30; cdr3_aa: CAWTGRGLGTNEKLFF; cdr3_nt: TGTGCCTGGACGGGGAGAGGATTGGGAACTAATGAAAAACTGTTTTTT
clone_size: -; d_call: -; j_call: TRBJ1-2; v_call: TRBV6-5; cdr3_aa: CASSYSWTANYGYTF; cdr3_nt: TGTGCCAGCAGTTACTCATGGACAGCTAACTATGGCTACACCTTC